This TCR beta chain is from a study of T cells after yellow fever vaccination. They built TCR cDNA with 5'RACE template switching, a step that put in a universal primer site and UMIs. TCRdb re-called the 5' RACE reads with MiXCR, one entry per CDR3 protein. The data show hundreds of thousands of distinct CDR3 sequences, with under 25% seen just once and around 15% held by the top ten. The CDR3 runs to 15 residues. Deletions cut 3 bases from V and 2 bases from J, with 8 bases between. This chain uses TRBV12-3 or TRBV12-4 with TRBJ2-6; unclear D gene. The specimen was PBMCs, collected 15 days after the yellow fever booster vaccination. This clonotype was sampled from a man in his thirties or forties who received the YFV17D yellow fever vaccine. CDR3: CASSLRRAGANVLTF. The CDR3 bases are TGTGCCAGCAGTTTGAGAAGGGCTGGGGCCAACGTCCTGACTTTC.